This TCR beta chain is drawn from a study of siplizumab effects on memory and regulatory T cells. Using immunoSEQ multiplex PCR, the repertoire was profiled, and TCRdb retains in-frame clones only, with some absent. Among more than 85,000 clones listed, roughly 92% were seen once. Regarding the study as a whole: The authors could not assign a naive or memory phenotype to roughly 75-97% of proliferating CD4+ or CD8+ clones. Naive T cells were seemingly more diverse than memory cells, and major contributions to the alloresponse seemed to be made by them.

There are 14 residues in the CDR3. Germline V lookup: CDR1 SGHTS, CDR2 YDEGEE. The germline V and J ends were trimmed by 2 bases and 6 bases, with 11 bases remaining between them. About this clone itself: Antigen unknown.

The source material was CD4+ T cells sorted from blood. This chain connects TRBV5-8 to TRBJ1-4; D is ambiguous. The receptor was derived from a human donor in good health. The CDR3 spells CASSFSPTDEKLFF. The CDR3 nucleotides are TGTGCCAGCAGCTTTTCCCCCACCGATGAAAAACTGTTTTTT.